What follows describes a single T cell receptor (beta chain). The antigen is undetermined. Unmatched junction bases numbered 4, after V lost 0 bases and J lost 4 bases. There are 16 residues in the CDR3. Germline CDR1 reads LNHNV; CDR2 reads YYDKDF (reference sequence). The sample is drawn from a study of identical twins. Study conclusions and caveats: Where out-of-frame alpha sequences were twin-shared, they showed excess low generation probability. Models, which agreed with sharing between unrelated individuals, nonetheless underestimated the out-of-frame TCR alpha sharing seen in monozygotic twins.

One entry per CDR3 protein results from TCRdb running MiXCR on the 5' RACE reads. The sample comprises a few hundred thousand distinct CDR3 sequences, roughly 8.6% of which are singletons, and under 7.5% rests with the top ten. These same data were also listed under a study on yellow fever vaccine responses in identical twins.

The sequence came from a woman between 18 and 29 years old in good health. Sequencing used CD8+ T cells sorted from blood. The gene calls are TRBV15 and TRBJ1-5; 9 bases are shared with TRBD1. Written as DNA, the CDR3 is TGTGCCACCAGCAGAGATGTGGGGACAGGGAATCAGCCCCAGCATTTT. Protein: CATSRDVGTGNQPQHF.